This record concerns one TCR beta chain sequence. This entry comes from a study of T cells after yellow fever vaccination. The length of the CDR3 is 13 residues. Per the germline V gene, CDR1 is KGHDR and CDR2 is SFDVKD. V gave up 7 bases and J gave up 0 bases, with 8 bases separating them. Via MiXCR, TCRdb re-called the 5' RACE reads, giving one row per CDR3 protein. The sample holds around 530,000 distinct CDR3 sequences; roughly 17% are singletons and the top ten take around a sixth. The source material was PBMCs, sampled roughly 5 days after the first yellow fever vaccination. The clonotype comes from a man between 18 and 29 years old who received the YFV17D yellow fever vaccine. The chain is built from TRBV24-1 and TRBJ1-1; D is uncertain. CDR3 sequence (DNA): TGTGCCACCAGCGACGGATTGAACACTGAAGCTTTCTTT. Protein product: CATSDGLNTEAFF.